This T cell receptor (beta chain) was sequenced in a study of T-cell reconstitution after alpha-beta-depleted transplantation in children. This clonotype has just a few counts. The authors prepared the TCRbeta library with unique molecular identifiers. One entry per CDR3 protein results from TCRdb running MiXCR on the PCR reads. The sample contains roughly 300,000 distinct CDR3 sequences, 9% to 12% of which appear only once. Between the trimmed V and J ends, which lost 5 bases and 4 bases, there was a span of 12 bases. CDR3 size: 12 residues. In germline, CDR1 is DFQATT, CDR2 SNEGSKA (reference sequence).

The source of this sequence is a human donor who donated a stem cell graft to a child with acute lymphoblastic leukemia. The sample consisted of PBMCs from the stem cell graft donor, taken from the stem cell graft. This chain joins TRBV20-1 and TRBJ2-7; D perhaps matches TRBD1 (6 bases). The CDR3 region is CSAPDSLYEQYF. In nucleotides, the CDR3 is TGCAGTGCTCCGGACAGTCTATACGAGCAGTACTTC.